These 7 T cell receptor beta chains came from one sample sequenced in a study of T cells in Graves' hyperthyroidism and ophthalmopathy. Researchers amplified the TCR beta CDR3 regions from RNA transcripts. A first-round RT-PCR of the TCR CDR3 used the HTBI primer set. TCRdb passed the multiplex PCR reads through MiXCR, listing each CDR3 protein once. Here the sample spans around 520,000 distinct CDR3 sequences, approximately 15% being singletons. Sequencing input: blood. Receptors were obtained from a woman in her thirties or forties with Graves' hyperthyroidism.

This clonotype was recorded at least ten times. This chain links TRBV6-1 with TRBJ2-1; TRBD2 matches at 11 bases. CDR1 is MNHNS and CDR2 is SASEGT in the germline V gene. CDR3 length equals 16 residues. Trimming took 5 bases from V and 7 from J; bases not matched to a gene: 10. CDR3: CASSIVAGGPRNEQFF. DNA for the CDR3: TGTGCCAGCAGTATCGTAGCGGGAGGGCCTCGGAATGAGCAGTTCTTC.

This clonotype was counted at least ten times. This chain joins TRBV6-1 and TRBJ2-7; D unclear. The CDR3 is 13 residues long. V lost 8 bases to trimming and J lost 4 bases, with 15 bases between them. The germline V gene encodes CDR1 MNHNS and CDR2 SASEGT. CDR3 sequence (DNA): TGTGCCAGCGCGGTTAGGCCCGCTTACGAGCAGTACTTC. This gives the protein CASAVRPAYEQYF.

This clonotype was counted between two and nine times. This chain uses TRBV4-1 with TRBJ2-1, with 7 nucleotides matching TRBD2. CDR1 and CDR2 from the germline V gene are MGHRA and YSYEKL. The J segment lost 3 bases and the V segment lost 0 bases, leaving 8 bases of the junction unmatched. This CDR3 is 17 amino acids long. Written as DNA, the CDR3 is TGCGCCAGCAGCCAAGAGTGGGCTAGCGGTGACTACAATGAGCAGTTCTTC. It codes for CASSQEWASGDYNEQFF.

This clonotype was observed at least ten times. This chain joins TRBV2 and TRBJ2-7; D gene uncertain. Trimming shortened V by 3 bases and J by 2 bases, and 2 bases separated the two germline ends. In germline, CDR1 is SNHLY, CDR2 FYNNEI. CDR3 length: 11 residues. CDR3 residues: CASSDTYEQYF. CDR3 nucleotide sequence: TGTGCCAGCAGTGACACCTACGAGCAGTACTTC. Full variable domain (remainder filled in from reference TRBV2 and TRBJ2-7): EPEVTQTPSHQVTQMGQEVILRCVPISNHLYFYWYRQILGQKVEFLVSFYNNEISEKSEIFDDQFSVERPDGSNFTLKIRSTKLEDSAMYFCASSDTYEQYFGPGTRLTVT.

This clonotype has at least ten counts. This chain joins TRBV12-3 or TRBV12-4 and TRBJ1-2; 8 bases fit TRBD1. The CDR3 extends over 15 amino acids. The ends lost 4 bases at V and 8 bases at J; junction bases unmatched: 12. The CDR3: CASSSYHRGTGGYTF. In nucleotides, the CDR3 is TGTGCCAGCAGTTCGTATCACAGGGGGACGGGCGGCTACACCTTC.

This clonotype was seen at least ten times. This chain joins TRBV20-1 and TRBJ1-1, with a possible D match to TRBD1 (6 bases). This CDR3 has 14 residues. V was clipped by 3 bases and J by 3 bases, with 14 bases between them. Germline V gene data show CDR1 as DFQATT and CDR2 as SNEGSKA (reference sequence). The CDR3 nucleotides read TGCAGTGCTAGGGACAGCCGGAGGGACACTGAAGCTTTCTTT. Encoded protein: CSARDSRRDTEAFF.

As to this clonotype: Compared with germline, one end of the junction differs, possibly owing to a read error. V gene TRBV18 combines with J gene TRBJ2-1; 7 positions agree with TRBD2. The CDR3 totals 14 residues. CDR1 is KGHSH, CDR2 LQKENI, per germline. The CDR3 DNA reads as TGTGTCAGCTCACCAAGCGGGACTGGCAATGAGCAGTTCTTC. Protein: CVSSPSGTGNEQFF.